This TCR beta chain was obtained from a study of T cell responses to AZD1222 COVID-19 vaccine. This clone was seen a single time. Its antigen is unidentified. The analysis combined second doses at about 4 or about 12 weeks. Points from the study as a whole: Two AZD1222 doses significantly raised spike-specific TCR breadth and depth over controls.

CDR1 is SQVTM, CDR2 ANQGSEA, per germline. The CDR3 consists of 13 residues. Trimming took off 3 bases at V and 5 bases at J, with 13 bases between the two ends. TCRdb's table, derived via immunoSEQ multiplex PCR, lists solely in-frame clones and lacks some. The sample yields around 150,000 clones, around 92% seen once. Source: peripheral blood, taken 28 days after the second AZD1222 dose. The clonotype originates from an adult who received the AZD1222 COVID-19 vaccine. V usage is TRBV29-1 and J usage is TRBJ2-5, with a tentative D call TRBD2 (6 bases). CDR3 residues: CSVDVAAGETQYF. For the CDR3, the DNA is TGCAGCGTTGACGTAGCGGCCGGGGAGACCCAGTACTTC.